A selection of T cell receptor beta chains follows, all from one sample in a study of blood T cell repertoires in COVID-19. TCRdb keeps only in-frame clones here, not all; method: immunoSEQ multiplex PCR. The sample holds around 150,000 clones, around 82% seen once. The sample was peripheral blood. The receptors were gathered from a woman aged 40 to 55 with COVID-19, enrolled during active disease. Each CDR3 is given with its conserved first and last residue. Fields, in order: V gene, J gene, clone size, D gene, CDR3 protein, CDR3 DNA. D genes are given only for firm matches. Size is stated for part of the rows, as once, few or many counts, or as a class when the clone is expanded.

TRBV6-4	TRBJ2-7	-	TRBD1	CASSDKGAVLKGEQYF	TGTGCCAGCAGTGACAAGGGGGCGGTGTTAAAGGGCGAGCAGTACTTC
TRBV7-9	TRBJ2-1	-	-	CASSFREGAYNEQFF	TGTGCCAGCAGCTTCAGAGAGGGCGCCTACAATGAGCAGTTCTTC
TRBV5-4	TRBJ2-1	-	TRBD1	CASSTGSGQYLNEQFF	TGTGCCAGCAGCACTGGATCGGGACAGTACCTCAATGAGCAGTTCTTC
TRBV2	TRBJ2-7	-	TRBD1	CAGRDSSSYEQYF	TGTGCCGGCCGGGACAGTTCGTCCTACGAGCAGTACTTC
TRBV10-1	TRBJ1-2	-	-	CASTFYGYTF	TGCGCCAGCACCTTCTATGGCTACACCTTC
TRBV3-1/TRBV3-2	TRBJ2-7	-	-	CASSQVPLREQYF	TGTGCCAGCAGCCAAGTCCCACTACGAGAGCAGTACTTC
TRBV27	TRBJ2-5	-	TRBD2	CASRSVAGRRETQYF	TGTGCCAGCAGGTCGGTAGCGGGACGGCGGGAGACCCAGTACTTC
TRBV7-6	TRBJ2-1	-	-	CASSLGFGQSYNEQFF	TGTGCCAGCAGCCTAGGGTTCGGACAGAGTTACAATGAGCAGTTCTTC
TRBV5-4	TRBJ2-3	-	TRBD2	CASSVQREDTDTQYF	TGTGCCAGCAGCGTCCAGCGGGAGGACACAGATACGCAGTATTTT
TRBV2	TRBJ2-3	-	-	CASTTSRASTDTQYF	TGTGCCAGCACAACTAGCCGCGCTAGCACAGATACGCAGTATTTT
TRBV30	TRBJ1-4	-	TRBD1	CAWSLPGQGEKLFF	TGTGCCTGGAGCCTGCCGGGACAGGGCGAAAAACTGTTTTTT
TRBV27	TRBJ2-7	-	TRBD2	CASSFASGAYEQYF	TGTGCCAGCAGTTTCGCTAGCGGAGCCTACGAGCAGTACTTC
TRBV9	TRBJ2-1	-	-	CASSVAGSLRNEQFF	TGTGCCAGCAGCGTAGCGGGGTCACTTAGGAATGAGCAGTTCTTC
TRBV5-4	TRBJ2-6	few	-	CASSLRQTLPGANVLTF	TGTGCCAGCAGCTTGAGGCAGACTCTTCCTGGGGCCAACGTCCTGACTTTC
TRBV29-1	TRBJ2-4	-	-	CSVAASPGNIQYF	TGCAGCGTGGCCGCATCCCCGGGGAACATTCAGTACTTC